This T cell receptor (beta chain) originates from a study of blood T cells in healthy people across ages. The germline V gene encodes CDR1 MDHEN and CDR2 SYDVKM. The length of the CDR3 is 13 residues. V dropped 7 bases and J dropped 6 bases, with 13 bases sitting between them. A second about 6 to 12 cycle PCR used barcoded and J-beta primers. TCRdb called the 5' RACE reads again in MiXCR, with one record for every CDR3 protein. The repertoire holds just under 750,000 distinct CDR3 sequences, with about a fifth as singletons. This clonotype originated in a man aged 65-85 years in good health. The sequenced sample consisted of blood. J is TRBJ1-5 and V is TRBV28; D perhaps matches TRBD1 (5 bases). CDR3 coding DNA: TGTGCCAGCACCTGGGGAGGGGTTCAGCCCCAGCATTTT. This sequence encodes CASTWGGVQPQHF.